The T cell receptor beta chain under discussion was sequenced for a study of OX40 agonist ivuxolimab in advanced cancers. Study-level findings and limits: Average numbers of expanded clones were greater in CD8+ T cells than in CD4+.

Measured with immunoSEQ multiplex PCR; TCRdb has only the in-frame clones, and not every one. The profile shows roughly 77,000 clones, approximately 81% of them singletons. The germline gives CDR1 SEHNR, CDR2 FQNEAQ (reference sequence). Trimming removed 5 bases at V and 0 bases at J, with 7 bases between. The CDR3 is 13 residues long. A remark on this clone: What it binds is not known.

The receptor's source is an adult with an advanced solid tumor such as melanoma, head and neck, liver or kidney cancer. The sequenced sample was CD4+ or CD8+ T cells sorted from blood, obtained in a trial of the OX40 agonist ivuxolimab. The chain carries TRBV7-9 and TRBJ1-1; D gene uncertain. CDR3 DNA: TGTGCCAGCAGCCCATACCTGAACACTGAAGCTTTCTTT. Its translation is CASSPYLNTEAFF.